The clone carrying this T cell receptor (beta chain) was observed once. Its antigen is unknown. The CDR3 extends over 12 amino acids. From germline, CDR1 is ENHRY and CDR2 SYGVKD. The V and J ends lost 2 bases and 8 bases respectively, with 7 bases between them. This entry is derived from a study of cytomegalovirus exposure and HLA in healthy donors. The study, taken as a whole, reports: A few CMV-associated chains proved CMV antigen-specific in vitro. A classifier reportedly called cytomegalovirus status with high sensitivity and specificity. Most TCR sequences were seen very rarely across donors, but some public TCRs occurred in many.

Some clones are missing from TCRdb's copy, which holds only in-frame ones; the method was immunoSEQ multiplex PCR. This table holds 50,000 or so clones, around 94% found once. This chain connects TRBV10-3 to TRBJ2-1, with D perhaps matching TRBD2 (5 bases). The specimen sequenced was PBMCs. This clonotype was sampled from a man aged 18 to 29 in good health and CMV-seronegative. The CDR3 region is CAISERSDEQFF. CDR3 bases: TGTGCCATCAGTGAGCGTAGCGATGAGCAGTTCTTC.